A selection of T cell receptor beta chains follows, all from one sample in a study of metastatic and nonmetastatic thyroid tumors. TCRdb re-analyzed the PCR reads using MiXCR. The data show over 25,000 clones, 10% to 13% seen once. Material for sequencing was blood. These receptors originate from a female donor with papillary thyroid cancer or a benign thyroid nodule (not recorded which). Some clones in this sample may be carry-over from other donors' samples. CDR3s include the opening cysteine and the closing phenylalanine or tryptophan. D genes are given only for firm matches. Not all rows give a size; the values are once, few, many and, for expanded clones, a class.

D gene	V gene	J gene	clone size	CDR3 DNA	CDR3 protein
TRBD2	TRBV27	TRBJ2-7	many	TGTGCCAGCAGTTTACTTGGCGGGACTAGCAACGAGCAGTACTTC	CASSLLGGTSNEQYF
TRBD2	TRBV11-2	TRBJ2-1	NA	TGTGCCAGCAGCTGGAGCGGGGGGGCCGGTGAGCAGTTCTTC	CASSWSGGAGEQFF
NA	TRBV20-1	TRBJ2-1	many	TGCAGTGCTAGAGATCGGGACAATGAGCAGTTCTTC	CSARDRDNEQFF
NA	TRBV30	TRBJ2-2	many	TGTGCCTGGAGTCTGATGGACCACACCGGGGAGCTGTTTTTT	CAWSLMDHTGELFF
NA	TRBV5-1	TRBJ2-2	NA	TGCGCCAGCAGCTTGGTGGGGGGTGTCAGCACCGGGGAGCTGTTTTTT	CASSLVGGVSTGELFF
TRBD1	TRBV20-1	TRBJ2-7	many	TGCAGTGTTCGTGGACAGGGCTACGAGCAGTACTTC	CSVRGQGYEQYF
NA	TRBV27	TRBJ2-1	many	TGTGCCAGCAGTTTTAACTCCTACAATGAGCAGTTCTTC	CASSFNSYNEQFF
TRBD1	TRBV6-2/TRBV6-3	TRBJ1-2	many	TGTGCCAGCATTGATCCGGGACAGGGTTATGGCTACACCTTC	CASIDPGQGYGYTF
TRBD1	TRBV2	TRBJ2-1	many	TGTGCCAGCAGCGACACAGGGGATGAGCAGTTCTTC	CASSDTGDEQFF
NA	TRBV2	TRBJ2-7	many	TGTGCCAGCACCCTGACAGAAATCGAGCAGTACTTC	CASTLTEIEQYF
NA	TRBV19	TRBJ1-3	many	TGTGCCAGTAGCGACAGGAAAACTGGAAACACCATATATTTT	CASSDRKTGNTIYF
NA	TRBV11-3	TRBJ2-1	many	TGTGCCAGCAGCTTAGGTTGGGTGAAGACCTACAATGAGCAGTTCTTC	CASSLGWVKTYNEQFF
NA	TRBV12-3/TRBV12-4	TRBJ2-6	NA	TGTGCCAGCAGTCCACCCTTTTTTTACTCTGGGGCCAACGTCCTGACTTTC	CASSPPFFYSGANVLTF
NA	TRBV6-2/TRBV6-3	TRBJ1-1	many	TGTGCCAGCAGTTATCCCACTGAAGCTTTCTTT	CASSYPTEAFF
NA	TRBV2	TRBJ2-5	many	TGTGCCACCCAACCTCAGGGATACGGGACCCAGTACTTC	CATQPQGYGTQYF
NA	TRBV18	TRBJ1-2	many	TGTGCCAGCTCACGGTCATGGGATGGGATTAACTATGGCTACACCTTC	CASSRSWDGINYGYTF
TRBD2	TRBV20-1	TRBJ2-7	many	TGCAGTGCTAGAGATCCTGAGGGACTAGAAATCAACGAGCAGTACTTC	CSARDPEGLEINEQYF
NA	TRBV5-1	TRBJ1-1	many	TGCGCCAGCAGCTCCTCGGCCGTGGGCATGAACACTGAAGCTTTCTTT	CASSSSAVGMNTEAFF
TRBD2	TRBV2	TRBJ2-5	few	TGTGCCAGCAGTCGACTACTAGCGGACCAAGAGACCCAGTACTTC	CASSRLLADQETQYF
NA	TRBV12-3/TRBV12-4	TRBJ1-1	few	TGTGCCAGCAGTTTTGGGACTGAAGCTTTCTTT	CASSFGTEAFF
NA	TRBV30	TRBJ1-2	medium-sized	TGTGCCTGGAGTGTATCTAAGGGCTACACCTTC	CAWSVSKGYTF
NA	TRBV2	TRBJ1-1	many	TGTGCCAGCAGTGATACTGAAGCTTTCTTT	CASSDTEAFF
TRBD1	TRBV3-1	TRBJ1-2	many	TGTGCCAGCAGCCAAGGGACAGGGCGTTCCTATGGCTACACCTTC	CASSQGTGRSYGYTF
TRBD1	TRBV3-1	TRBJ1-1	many	TGTGCCAGCAGCCCGAAGGGAAGGGACAGTGAAGCTTTCTTT	CASSPKGRDSEAFF
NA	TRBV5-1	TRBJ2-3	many	TGCGCCAGCAGCTTGGACAGCTCAGATACGCAGTATTTT	CASSLDSSDTQYF
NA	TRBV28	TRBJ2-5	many	TGTGCCAGCAGTGAGGGGGGGATTCGGGGGGAGACCCAGTACTTC	CASSEGGIRGETQYF
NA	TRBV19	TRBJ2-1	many	TGTGCCAGTAGTATGTTGAATAGGGGACCCTACAATGAGCAGTTCTTC	CASSMLNRGPYNEQFF
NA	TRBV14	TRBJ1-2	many	TGTGCCAGCAGCCAAGATGCTCTGGGCTCTAACTATGGCTACACCTTC	CASSQDALGSNYGYTF
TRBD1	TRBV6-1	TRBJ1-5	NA	TGTGCCAGCAGTCTTAGGACAGGGTCACCCTATCAGCCCCAGCATTTT	CASSLRTGSPYQPQHF
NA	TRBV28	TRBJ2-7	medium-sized	TGTGCCAGCACCCCAGGCACAGTTGGGGGGCACGAGCAGTACTTC	CASTPGTVGGHEQYF
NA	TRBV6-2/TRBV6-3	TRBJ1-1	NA	TGTGCCAGCAGGGGTAGGGATAAAGCTTTCTTT	CASRGRDKAFF
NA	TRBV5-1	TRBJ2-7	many	TGCGCCAGCAGTCCCCGGACGGACTCCTACGAGCAGTACTTC	CASSPRTDSYEQYF
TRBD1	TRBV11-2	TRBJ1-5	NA	TGTGCCAGCAGTGATAGGGGACAGGGGTACAATCAGCCCCAGCATTTT	CASSDRGQGYNQPQHF
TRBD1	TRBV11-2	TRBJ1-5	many	TGTGCCAGCAGCCCGGGACAGGGGTATCAGCCCCAGCATTTT	CASSPGQGYQPQHF
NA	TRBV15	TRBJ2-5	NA	TGTGCCACCAGCAGGGACATTACAGAAGAGACCCAGTACTTC	CATSRDITEETQYF
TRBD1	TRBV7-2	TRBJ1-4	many	TGTGCCAGCAGCTCTCCGGGACAGAGCAATGAAAAACTGTTTTTT	CASSSPGQSNEKLFF
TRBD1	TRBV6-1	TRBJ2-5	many	TGTGCCAGCAGTACAGGGGAAGAGACCCAGTACTTC	CASSTGEETQYF
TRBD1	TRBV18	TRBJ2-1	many	TGTGCCAGCTCACCAGGCCTGACAGGGGGCCCCTACAATGAGCAGTTCTTC	CASSPGLTGGPYNEQFF
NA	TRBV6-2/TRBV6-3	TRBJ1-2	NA	TGTGCCAGCAGTTGGGGACCAGGGGATGGCTACACCTTC	CASSWGPGDGYTF
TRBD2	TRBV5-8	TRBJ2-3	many	TGTGCCAGCAGCTTGAGCGCGGGAGTGGGAGATACGCAGTATTTT	CASSLSAGVGDTQYF
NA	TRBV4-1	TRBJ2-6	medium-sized	TGCGCCAGCAGCCACAACTCTGGGGCCAACGTCCTGACTTTC	CASSHNSGANVLTF
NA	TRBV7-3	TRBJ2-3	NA	TGTGCCAGCAGCTTCACCCCACGACTGGATAATACCTGGCCAGATACGCAGTATTTT	CASSFTPRLDNTWPDTQYF
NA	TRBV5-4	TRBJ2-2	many	TGTGCCAGCAGCTTTCGCTTCGGGGAGCTGTTTTTT	CASSFRFGELFF
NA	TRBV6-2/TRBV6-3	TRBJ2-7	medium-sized	TGTGCCAGCAGTTACCGCGACACCTCCTACGAGCAGTACTTC	CASSYRDTSYEQYF
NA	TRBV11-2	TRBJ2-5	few	TGTGCCAGCATCTTACACGACTGGGGGGCGGAGACCCAGTACTTC	CASILHDWGAETQYF
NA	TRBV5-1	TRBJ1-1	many	TGCGCCAGCAGCTTGGGTCCGGGACCGAACACTGAAGCTTTCTTT	CASSLGPGPNTEAFF
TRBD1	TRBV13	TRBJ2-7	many	TGTGCCAGCAGCTTCCGAGACAGGGGTCCCTACGAGCAGTACTTC	CASSFRDRGPYEQYF
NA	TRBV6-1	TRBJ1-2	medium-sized	TGTGCCAGCAGTCCGTCGGGGGCCGGAGTGGGTAACTATGGCTACACCTTC	CASSPSGAGVGNYGYTF
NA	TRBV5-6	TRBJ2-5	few	TGTGCCAGCAGCCCGACCGTATCCGGAGAGACCCAGTACTTC	CASSPTVSGETQYF
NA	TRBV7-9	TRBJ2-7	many	TGTGCCAGCAGCTTAGTTCGGGATTCCTACGAGCAGTACTTC	CASSLVRDSYEQYF
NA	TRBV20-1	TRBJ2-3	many	TGCAGTGCTAGAGGTCAACTAGTGCACACAGATACGCAGTATTTT	CSARGQLVHTDTQYF
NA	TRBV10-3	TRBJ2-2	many	TGTGCCATCAGTGATTATTGGGGCCGGGGCACCGGGGAGCTGTTTTTT	CAISDYWGRGTGELFF
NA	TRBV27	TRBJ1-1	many	TGTGCCAGCAGGGCGAAACCCTCCTATGAAGCTTTCTTT	CASRAKPSYEAFF
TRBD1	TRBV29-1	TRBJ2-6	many	TGCAGCGTTGAAGATTTCAACCCCAGGGGGTCTGGGGCCAACGTCCTGACTTTC	CSVEDFNPRGSGANVLTF
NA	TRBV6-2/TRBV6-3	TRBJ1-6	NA	TGTGCCAGCAGTTACAGTCCCGGGAATTCATCCCTCCACTTT	CASSYSPGNSSLHF
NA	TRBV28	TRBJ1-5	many	TGTGCCAGCAGTTTAAGGGCGGGAAAACAGCCCCAGCATTTT	CASSLRAGKQPQHF
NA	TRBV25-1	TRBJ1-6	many	TGTGCCAGCAGTGAATTTGCCGGGACAAGTTCACCCCTCCACTTT	CASSEFAGTSSPLHF
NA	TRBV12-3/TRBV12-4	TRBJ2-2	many	TGTGCCAGCAGTTTAGGGCCGGCCGGGGAGCTGTTTTTT	CASSLGPAGELFF
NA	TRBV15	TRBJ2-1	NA	TGTGCCACCAGCAGGGGGATTACTAATGAGCAGTTCTTC	CATSRGITNEQFF
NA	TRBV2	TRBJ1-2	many	TGTGCCAGCACAGGAACTGAGACTAACTATGGCTACACCTTC	CASTGTETNYGYTF